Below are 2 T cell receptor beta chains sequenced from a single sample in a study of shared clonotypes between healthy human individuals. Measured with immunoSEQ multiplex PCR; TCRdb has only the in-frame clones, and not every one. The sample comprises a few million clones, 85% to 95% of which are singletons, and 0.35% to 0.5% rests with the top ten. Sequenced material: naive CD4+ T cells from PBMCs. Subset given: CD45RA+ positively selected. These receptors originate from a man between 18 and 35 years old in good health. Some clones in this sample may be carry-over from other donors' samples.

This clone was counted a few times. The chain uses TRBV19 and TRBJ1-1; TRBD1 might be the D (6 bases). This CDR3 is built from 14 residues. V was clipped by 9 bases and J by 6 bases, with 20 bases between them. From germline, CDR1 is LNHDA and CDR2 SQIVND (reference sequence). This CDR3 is CARGRGAIPPEAFF. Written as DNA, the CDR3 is TGTGCCAGAGGCAGGGGCGCGATACCCCCTGAAGCTTTCTTT.

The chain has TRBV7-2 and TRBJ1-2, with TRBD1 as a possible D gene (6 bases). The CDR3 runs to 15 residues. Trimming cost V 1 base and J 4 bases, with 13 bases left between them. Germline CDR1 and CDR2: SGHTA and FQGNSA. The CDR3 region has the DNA TGTGCCAGCAGCTTAGTGTTGCAGGGGCGCTATGGCTACACCTTC. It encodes CASSLVLQGRYGYTF.